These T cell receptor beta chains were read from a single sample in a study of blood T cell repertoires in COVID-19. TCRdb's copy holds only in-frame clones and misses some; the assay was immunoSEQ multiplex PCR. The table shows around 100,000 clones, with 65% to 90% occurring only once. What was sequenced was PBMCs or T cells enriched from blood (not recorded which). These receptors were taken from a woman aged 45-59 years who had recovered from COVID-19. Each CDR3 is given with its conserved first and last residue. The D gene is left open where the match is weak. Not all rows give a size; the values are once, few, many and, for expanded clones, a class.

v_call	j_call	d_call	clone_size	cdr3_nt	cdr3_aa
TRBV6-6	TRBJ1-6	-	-	TGTGCCAGCAGTTACTCGGGCCAGGCAAATTCACCCCTCCACTTT	CASSYSGQANSPLHF
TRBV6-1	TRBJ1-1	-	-	TGTGCCAGCAGTGAAAAACGGGGAGCTGAAGCTTTCTTT	CASSEKRGAEAFF
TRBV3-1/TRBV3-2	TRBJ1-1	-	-	TGTGCCAGCTTGGGAGGGGGCACTGAAGCTTTCTTT	CASLGGGTEAFF
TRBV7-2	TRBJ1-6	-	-	TGTGCCAGCAGCTTACTATCGGGAGCCAATTCACCCCTCCACTTT	CASSLLSGANSPLHF
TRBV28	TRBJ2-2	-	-	TGTGCCAGCAGTTTACAGGGGCCCGGGGAGCTGTTTTTT	CASSLQGPGELFF
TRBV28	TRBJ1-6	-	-	TGTGCCAGCAGTTTAGTACAGGCCGATTCACCCCTCCACTTT	CASSLVQADSPLHF
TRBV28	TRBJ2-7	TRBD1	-	TGTGCCAGCAGTCTAGACAGGGATACGGCCCACGAGCAGTACTTC	CASSLDRDTAHEQYF
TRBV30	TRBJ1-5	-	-	TGTGCCTGGAGTGTGGGCAGGGATCAGCCCCAGCATTTT	CAWSVGRDQPQHF
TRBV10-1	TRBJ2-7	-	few	TGCGCCAGCAGTGAGTCGAGATCCGGGAGGACAGTGCAGTACTTC	CASSESRSGRTVQYF
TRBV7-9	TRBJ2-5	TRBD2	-	TGTGCCAGCAGCTTAAGAGCTGTACTAGCGGGAGAGACCCAGTACTTC	CASSLRAVLAGETQYF
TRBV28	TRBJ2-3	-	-	TGTGCCAGCAGCAACCCCCCCGGGATGCACACAGATACGCAGTATTTT	CASSNPPGMHTDTQYF
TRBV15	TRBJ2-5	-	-	TGTGCCACCGCTCGGGGGTCTCGGGAGACCCAGTACTTC	CATARGSRETQYF
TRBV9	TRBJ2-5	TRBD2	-	TGTGCCAGCAGCGTAGGTGTGGCGGGAGGAGCGATAAGGGAGACCCAGTACTTC	CASSVGVAGGAIRETQYF
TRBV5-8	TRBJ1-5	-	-	TGTGCCAGCAGCCGTTTAGAGCAGCCCCAGCATTTT	CASSRLEQPQHF
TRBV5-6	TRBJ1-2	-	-	TGTGCCAGCAGCTTCCAGGGCGCTTCCGGCTACACCTTC	CASSFQGASGYTF
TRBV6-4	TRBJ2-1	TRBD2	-	TGTGCCAGCAAGAGGGGACTAGCGTCCCGCCAGGCGTCCTACAATGAGCAGTTCTTC	CASKRGLASRQASYNEQFF
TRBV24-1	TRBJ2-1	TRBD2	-	TGTGCCACCAGTGACCAGGGACTAGCGGGTGACAATGAGCAGTTCTTC	CATSDQGLAGDNEQFF
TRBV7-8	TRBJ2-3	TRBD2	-	TGTGCCAGCACCTTCCTTAGCGGGGAACATACGCAGTATTTT	CASTFLSGEHTQYF